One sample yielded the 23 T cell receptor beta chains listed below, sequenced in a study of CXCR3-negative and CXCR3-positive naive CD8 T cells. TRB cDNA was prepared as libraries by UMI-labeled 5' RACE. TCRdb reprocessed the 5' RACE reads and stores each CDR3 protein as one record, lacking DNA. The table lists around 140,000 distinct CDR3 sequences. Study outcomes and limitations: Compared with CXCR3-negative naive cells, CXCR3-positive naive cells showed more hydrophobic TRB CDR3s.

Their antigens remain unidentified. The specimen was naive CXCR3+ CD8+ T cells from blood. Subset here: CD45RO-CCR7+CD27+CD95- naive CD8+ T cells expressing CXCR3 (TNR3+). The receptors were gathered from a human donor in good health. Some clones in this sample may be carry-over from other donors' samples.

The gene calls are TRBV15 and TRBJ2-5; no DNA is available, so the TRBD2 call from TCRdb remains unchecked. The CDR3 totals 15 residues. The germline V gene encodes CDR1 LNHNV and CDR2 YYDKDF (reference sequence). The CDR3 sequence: CATSRVASDRETQYF. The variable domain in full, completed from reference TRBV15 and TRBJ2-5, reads DAMVIQNPRYQVTQFGKPVTLSCSQTLNHNVMYWYQQKSSQAPKLLFHYYDKDFNNEADTPDNFQSRRPNTSFCFLDIRSPGLGDTAMYLCATSRVASDRETQYFGPGTRLLVL.

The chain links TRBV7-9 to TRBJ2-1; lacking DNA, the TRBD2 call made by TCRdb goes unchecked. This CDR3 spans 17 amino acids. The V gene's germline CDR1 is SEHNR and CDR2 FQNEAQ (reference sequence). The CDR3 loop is CASSAGLAGGTYNEQFF.

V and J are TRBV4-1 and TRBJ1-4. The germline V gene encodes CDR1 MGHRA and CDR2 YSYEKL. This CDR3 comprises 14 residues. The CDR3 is CASSPLGEAEKLFF.

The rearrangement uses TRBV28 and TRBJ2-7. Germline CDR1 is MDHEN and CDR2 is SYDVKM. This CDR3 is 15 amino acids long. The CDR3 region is CASSLATASPYEQYF.

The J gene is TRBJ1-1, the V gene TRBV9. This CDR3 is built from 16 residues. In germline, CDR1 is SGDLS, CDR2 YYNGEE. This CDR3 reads CASSVGYGTANTEAFF.

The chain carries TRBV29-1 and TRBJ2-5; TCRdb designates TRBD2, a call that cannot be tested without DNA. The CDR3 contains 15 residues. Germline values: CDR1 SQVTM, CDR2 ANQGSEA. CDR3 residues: CSVEGTPFDEETQYF.

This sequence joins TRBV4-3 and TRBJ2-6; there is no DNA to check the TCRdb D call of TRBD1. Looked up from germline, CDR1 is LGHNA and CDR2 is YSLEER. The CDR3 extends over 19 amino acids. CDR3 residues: CASSRDVGNPGSGANVLTF.

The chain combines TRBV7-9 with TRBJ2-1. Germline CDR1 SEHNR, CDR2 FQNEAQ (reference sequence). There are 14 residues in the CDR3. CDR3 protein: CASSLDRTYNEQFF.

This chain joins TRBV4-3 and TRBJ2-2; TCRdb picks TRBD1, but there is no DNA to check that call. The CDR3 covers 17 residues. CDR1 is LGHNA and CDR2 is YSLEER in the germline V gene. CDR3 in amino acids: CASSQSGQGYDTGELFF.

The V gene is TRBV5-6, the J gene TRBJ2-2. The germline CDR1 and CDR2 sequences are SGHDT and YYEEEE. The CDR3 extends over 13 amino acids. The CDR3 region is CASSFPNTGELFF.

The CDR3 loop reads CASSKESWVRETQYF. The gene calls are TRBV21-1 and TRBJ2-5. TRBV21-1 corresponds to a pseudogene. This CDR3 has 15 residues.

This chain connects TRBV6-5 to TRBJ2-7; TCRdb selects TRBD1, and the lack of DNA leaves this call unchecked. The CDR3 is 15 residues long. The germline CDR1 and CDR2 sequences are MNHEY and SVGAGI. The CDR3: CASSYSGTSSYEQYF.

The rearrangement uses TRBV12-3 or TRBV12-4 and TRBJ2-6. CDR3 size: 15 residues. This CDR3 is CASSSPGSGANVLTF.

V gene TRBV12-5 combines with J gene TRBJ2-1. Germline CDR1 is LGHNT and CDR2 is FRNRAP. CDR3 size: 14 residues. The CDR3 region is CASGLAMYLGEQFF.

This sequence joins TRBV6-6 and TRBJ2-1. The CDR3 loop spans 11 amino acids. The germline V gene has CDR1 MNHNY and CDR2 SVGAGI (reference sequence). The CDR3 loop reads CASSYSREQFF.

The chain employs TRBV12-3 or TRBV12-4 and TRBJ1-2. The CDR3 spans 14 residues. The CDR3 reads CASSLGTSNYGYTF.

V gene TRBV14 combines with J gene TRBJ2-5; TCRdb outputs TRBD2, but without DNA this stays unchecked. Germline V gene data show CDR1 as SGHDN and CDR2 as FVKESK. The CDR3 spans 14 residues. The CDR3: CASSPGLLQETQYF.

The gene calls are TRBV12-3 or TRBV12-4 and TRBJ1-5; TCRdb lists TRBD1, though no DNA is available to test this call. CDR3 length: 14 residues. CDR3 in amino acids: CASSLASPAMTQHF.

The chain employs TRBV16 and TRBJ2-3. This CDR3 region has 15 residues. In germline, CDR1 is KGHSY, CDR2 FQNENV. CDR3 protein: CASSQFLTTADTQYF.

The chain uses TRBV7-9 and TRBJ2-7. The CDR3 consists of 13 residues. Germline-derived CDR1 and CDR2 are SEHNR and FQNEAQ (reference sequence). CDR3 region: CASSLARTYEQYF.

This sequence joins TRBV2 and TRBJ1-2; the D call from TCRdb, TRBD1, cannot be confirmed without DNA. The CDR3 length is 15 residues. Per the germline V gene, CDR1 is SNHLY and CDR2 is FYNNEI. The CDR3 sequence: CASSEGDKLTYGYTF.

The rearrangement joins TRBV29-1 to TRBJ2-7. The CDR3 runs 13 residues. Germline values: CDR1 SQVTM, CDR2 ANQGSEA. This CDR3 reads CSAETDNSYEQYF.

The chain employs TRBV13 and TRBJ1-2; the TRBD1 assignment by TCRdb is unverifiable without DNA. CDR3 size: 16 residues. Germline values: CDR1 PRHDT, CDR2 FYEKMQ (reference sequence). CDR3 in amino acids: CASSLGPGQGILGYTF.